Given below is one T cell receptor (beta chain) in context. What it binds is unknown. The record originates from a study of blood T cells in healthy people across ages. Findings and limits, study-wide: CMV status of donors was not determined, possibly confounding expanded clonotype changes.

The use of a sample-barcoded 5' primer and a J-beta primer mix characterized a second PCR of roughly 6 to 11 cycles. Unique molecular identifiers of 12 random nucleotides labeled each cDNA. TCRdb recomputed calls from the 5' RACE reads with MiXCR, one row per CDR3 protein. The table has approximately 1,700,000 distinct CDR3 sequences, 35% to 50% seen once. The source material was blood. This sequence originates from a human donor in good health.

CDR3 in amino acids: CSARNADPDLMRTDTQYF. CDR3 DNA: TGCAGTGCTAGAAATGCAGACCCGGACCTAATGCGGACAGATACGCAGTATTTT. The chain joins TRBV20-1 to TRBJ2-3; D not certain. This CDR3 region has 18 residues. Trimming shortened V by 2 bases and J by 3 bases, and 24 bases separated the two germline ends. Germline V CDR1 and CDR2: DFQATT, SNEGSKA (reference sequence).